Listed below are T cell receptor beta chains from one sample, sequenced in a study of blood T cell repertoires in COVID-19. Data came from immunoSEQ multiplex PCR; TCRdb stores just in-frame clones and leaves some out. The data contain more than 250,000 clones, approximately 88% of them singletons. The sample consisted of peripheral blood. The receptors derive from a woman in her 30s with COVID-19, enrolled during active disease. CDR3s include the opening cysteine and the closing phenylalanine or tryptophan. D genes are given only for firm matches. A row's size may be missing; if present it is once, few, many or a size class.

V gene: TRBV28
D gene: TRBD1
J gene: TRBJ1-5
clone size: -
CDR3 protein: CASTAGTGGGNQPQHF
CDR3 DNA: TGTGCCAGCACCGCAGGGACAGGGGGCGGCAATCAGCCCCAGCATTTT

V gene: TRBV19
D gene: TRBD1
J gene: TRBJ1-2
clone size: once
CDR3 protein: CASSRQGPPNYGYTF
CDR3 DNA: TGTGCCAGTTCGAGACAGGGACCCCCTAACTATGGCTACACCTTC

V gene: TRBV2
D gene: -
J gene: TRBJ2-7
clone size: once
CDR3 protein: CASSDYGGYEQYF
CDR3 DNA: TGTGCCAGCAGTGATTACGGAGGGTACGAGCAGTACTTC

V gene: TRBV11-3
D gene: TRBD2
J gene: TRBJ2-5
clone size: -
CDR3 protein: CASSFAGGVETQYF
CDR3 DNA: TGTGCCAGCAGCTTCGCCGGGGGGGTAGAGACCCAGTACTTC

V gene: TRBV6-5
D gene: TRBD1
J gene: TRBJ2-3
clone size: -
CDR3 protein: CASSYSGTGTDTQYF
CDR3 DNA: TGTGCCAGCAGTTACTCCGGGACAGGCACAGATACGCAGTATTTT

V gene: TRBV6-2/TRBV6-3
D gene: TRBD1
J gene: TRBJ2-7
clone size: -
CDR3 protein: CASSTPPKGQGGHEQYF
CDR3 DNA: TGTGCCAGCAGTACCCCACCGAAGGGACAGGGCGGTCACGAGCAGTACTTC

V gene: TRBV16
D gene: -
J gene: TRBJ1-1
clone size: few
CDR3 protein: CASSRGGQGWTEAFF
CDR3 DNA: TGTGCCAGCAGCAGAGGGGGTCAGGGATGGACTGAAGCTTTCTTT

V gene: TRBV12-5
D gene: -
J gene: TRBJ1-6
clone size: -
CDR3 protein: CASGKTDNSPLHF
CDR3 DNA: TGTGCTAGTGGAAAGACAGATAATTCACCCCTCCACTTT

V gene: TRBV19
D gene: TRBD1
J gene: TRBJ1-2
clone size: -
CDR3 protein: CASSIGAGGNYGYTF
CDR3 DNA: TGTGCCAGTAGTATAGGTGCAGGGGGTAACTATGGCTACACCTTC

V gene: TRBV2
D gene: TRBD2
J gene: TRBJ2-1
clone size: -
CDR3 protein: CASPRSPGGDDNEQFF
CDR3 DNA: TGTGCCAGCCCAAGATCACCCGGGGGGGACGACAATGAGCAGTTCTTC

V gene: TRBV5-1
D gene: TRBD1
J gene: TRBJ1-5
clone size: -
CDR3 protein: CASSLGGTGSNQPQHF
CDR3 DNA: TGCGCCAGCAGCTTGGGAGGGACAGGGAGCAATCAGCCCCAGCATTTT

V gene: TRBV18
D gene: -
J gene: TRBJ1-1
clone size: -
CDR3 protein: CASSDGENTEAFF
CDR3 DNA: TGTGCCAGCTCAGACGGGGAGAACACTGAAGCTTTCTTT

V gene: TRBV30
D gene: -
J gene: TRBJ1-2
clone size: -
CDR3 protein: CASLYAPHYGYTF
CDR3 DNA: TGTGCCTCCCTCTACGCGCCACACTATGGCTACACCTTC

V gene: TRBV11-2
D gene: -
J gene: TRBJ1-5
clone size: -
CDR3 protein: CASSLDLGSRQPQHF
CDR3 DNA: TGTGCCAGCAGCTTAGATCTGGGCAGCCGTCAGCCCCAGCATTTT

V gene: TRBV7-6
D gene: -
J gene: TRBJ2-1
clone size: -
CDR3 protein: CASSLDSYNEQFF
CDR3 DNA: TGTGCCAGCAGCTTGGACAGCTACAATGAGCAGTTCTTC

V gene: TRBV24-1
D gene: -
J gene: TRBJ1-1
clone size: once
CDR3 protein: CATSDVGGRAFF
CDR3 DNA: TGTGCCACCAGTGACGTGGGAGGGAGAGCTTTCTTT

V gene: TRBV27
D gene: -
J gene: TRBJ1-3
clone size: -
CDR3 protein: CASSYSLGNTIYF
CDR3 DNA: TGTGCCAGCAGTTACAGCCTCGGAAACACCATATATTTT

V gene: TRBV4-2
D gene: -
J gene: TRBJ2-6
clone size: -
CDR3 protein: CASSQGASSGANVLTF
CDR3 DNA: TGTGCCAGCAGCCAGGGGGCGAGCTCTGGGGCCAACGTCCTGACTTTC

V gene: TRBV2
D gene: -
J gene: TRBJ2-5
clone size: -
CDR3 protein: CASSEDGGGGETQYF
CDR3 DNA: TGTGCCAGCAGTGAAGACGGGGGAGGAGGAGAGACCCAGTACTTC

V gene: TRBV27
D gene: -
J gene: TRBJ1-1
clone size: -
CDR3 protein: CASSRGAKAFF
CDR3 DNA: TGTGCCAGCAGCCGCGGAGCTAAAGCTTTCTTT

V gene: TRBV24-1
D gene: TRBD1
J gene: TRBJ1-1
clone size: once
CDR3 protein: CATSEQTGSRGIGEAFF
CDR3 DNA: TGTGCCACCAGTGAGCAGACAGGGAGCCGGGGCATAGGGGAAGCTTTCTTT

V gene: TRBV5-1
D gene: TRBD1
J gene: TRBJ1-1
clone size: -
CDR3 protein: CASSFQGAPEAFF
CDR3 DNA: TGCGCCAGCAGCTTCCAGGGGGCCCCTGAAGCTTTCTTT

V gene: TRBV5-1
D gene: -
J gene: TRBJ2-3
clone size: once
CDR3 protein: CASSLGGGPLTDTQYF
CDR3 DNA: TGCGCCAGCAGCTTGGGCGGGGGCCCTCTTACAGATACGCAGTATTTT

V gene: TRBV10-3
D gene: TRBD1
J gene: TRBJ2-7
clone size: -
CDR3 protein: CAISDEDRRPYEQYF
CDR3 DNA: TGTGCCATCAGTGACGAGGACAGGAGACCCTACGAGCAGTACTTC

V gene: TRBV7-2
D gene: -
J gene: TRBJ1-3
clone size: -
CDR3 protein: CASSLERGQGNTIYF
CDR3 DNA: TGTGCCAGCAGCTTAGAGCGGGGGCAAGGAAACACCATATATTTT

V gene: TRBV6-5
D gene: -
J gene: TRBJ1-1
clone size: -
CDR3 protein: CASRPGQNTEAFF
CDR3 DNA: TGTGCCAGCAGGCCGGGACAGAACACTGAAGCTTTCTTT

V gene: TRBV29-1
D gene: -
J gene: TRBJ1-6
clone size: -
CDR3 protein: CSVGYAERSPLHF
CDR3 DNA: TGCAGCGTTGGTTACGCGGAGCGATCACCCCTCCACTTT

V gene: TRBV5-1
D gene: TRBD1
J gene: TRBJ2-2
clone size: -
CDR3 protein: CASSSPTGGLNTGELFF
CDR3 DNA: TGCGCCAGCAGCTCTCCGACAGGGGGATTGAACACCGGGGAGCTGTTTTTT

V gene: TRBV19
D gene: -
J gene: TRBJ1-1
clone size: -
CDR3 protein: CASWGGGAFF
CDR3 DNA: TGTGCCAGCTGGGGCGGGGGAGCTTTCTTT

V gene: TRBV7-9
D gene: -
J gene: TRBJ2-4
clone size: once
CDR3 protein: CASSRRGLHFNIQYF
CDR3 DNA: TGTGCCAGCAGCCGTCGGGGACTCCACTTCAACATTCAGTACTTC

V gene: TRBV7-3
D gene: TRBD1
J gene: TRBJ1-1
clone size: -
CDR3 protein: CASSLRRDSNTEAFF
CDR3 DNA: TGTGCCAGCAGCTTAAGGCGGGACAGTAATACTGAAGCTTTCTTT

V gene: TRBV19
D gene: -
J gene: TRBJ1-2
clone size: once
CDR3 protein: CASSNPGTGIGYTF
CDR3 DNA: TGTGCCAGTAGTAATCCCGGGACTGGCATAGGCTACACCTTC

V gene: TRBV18
D gene: -
J gene: TRBJ1-5
clone size: -
CDR3 protein: CASSPLGREDQPQHF
CDR3 DNA: TGTGCCAGCTCACCATTGGGGAGGGAGGATCAGCCCCAGCATTTT

V gene: TRBV18
D gene: -
J gene: TRBJ1-2
clone size: -
CDR3 protein: CASETGLQTYGYTF
CDR3 DNA: TGTGCCAGCGAGACAGGCCTACAAACTTATGGCTACACCTTC

V gene: TRBV7-8
D gene: -
J gene: TRBJ1-4
clone size: few
CDR3 protein: CASSLARGRGFSGTNEKLFF
CDR3 DNA: TGTGCCAGCAGCTTAGCGAGAGGAAGAGGGTTCAGTGGAACTAATGAAAAACTGTTTTTT

V gene: TRBV9
D gene: -
J gene: TRBJ1-4
clone size: -
CDR3 protein: CASSTRGSGEKLFF
CDR3 DNA: TGTGCCAGCAGCACCCGAGGTTCAGGGGAAAAACTGTTTTTT

V gene: TRBV27
D gene: -
J gene: TRBJ1-1
clone size: -
CDR3 protein: CASSLRPWRDTEAFF
CDR3 DNA: TGTGCCAGCAGTCTGAGACCCTGGCGGGACACTGAAGCTTTCTTT

V gene: TRBV18
D gene: -
J gene: TRBJ1-4
clone size: -
CDR3 protein: CASSPAAGLGTNEKLFF
CDR3 DNA: TGTGCCAGCTCACCCGCGGCAGGGTTAGGCACTAATGAAAAACTGTTTTTT

V gene: TRBV11-2
D gene: -
J gene: TRBJ1-2
clone size: -
CDR3 protein: CASSSQARAYYGYTF
CDR3 DNA: TGTGCCAGCAGTTCCCAGGCCAGAGCTTACTATGGCTACACCTTC

V gene: TRBV2
D gene: -
J gene: TRBJ1-3
clone size: -
CDR3 protein: CASRGDSSSGNTIYF
CDR3 DNA: TGTGCCAGCAGAGGAGACAGTAGCTCTGGAAACACCATATATTTT

V gene: TRBV9
D gene: -
J gene: TRBJ2-1
clone size: once
CDR3 protein: CASSVAAVGASPREQFF
CDR3 DNA: TGTGCCAGCAGCGTAGCTGCAGTGGGGGCCTCCCCCAGGGAGCAGTTCTTC

V gene: TRBV28
D gene: TRBD2
J gene: TRBJ2-1
clone size: -
CDR3 protein: CASSLGAGGADGQFF
CDR3 DNA: TGTGCCAGCAGTTTAGGTGCGGGGGGGGCGGATGGGCAGTTCTTC

V gene: TRBV27
D gene: -
J gene: TRBJ1-3
clone size: -
CDR3 protein: CASSSYPPVNTIYF
CDR3 DNA: TGTGCCAGCAGCTCCTACCCGCCCGTTAACACCATATATTTT

V gene: TRBV28
D gene: TRBD1
J gene: TRBJ2-1
clone size: -
CDR3 protein: CASSLIQGANEQFF
CDR3 DNA: TGTGCCAGCAGTTTAATCCAGGGGGCTAACGAGCAGTTCTTC

V gene: TRBV9
D gene: -
J gene: TRBJ2-1
clone size: -
CDR3 protein: CASSVAPGRPQQDNEQFF
CDR3 DNA: TGTGCCAGCAGCGTAGCTCCAGGTAGACCCCAGCAAGACAATGAGCAGTTCTTC

V gene: TRBV19
D gene: -
J gene: TRBJ2-3
clone size: -
CDR3 protein: CASSSGGGTDTQYF
CDR3 DNA: TGTGCCAGTAGTAGCGGAGGGGGCACAGATACGCAGTATTTT

V gene: TRBV4-2
D gene: TRBD1
J gene: TRBJ1-2
clone size: -
CDR3 protein: CASSQERGGAFYGYTF
CDR3 DNA: TGTGCCAGCAGCCAAGAGAGAGGGGGCGCTTTCTATGGCTACACCTTC

V gene: TRBV3-1/TRBV3-2
D gene: -
J gene: TRBJ1-2
clone size: -
CDR3 protein: CASSQERTGLDGYTF
CDR3 DNA: TGTGCCAGCAGCCAAGAACGGACGGGGTTAGATGGCTACACCTTC

V gene: TRBV4-1
D gene: TRBD1
J gene: TRBJ1-4
clone size: once
CDR3 protein: CASSHTGTANEKLFF
CDR3 DNA: TGCGCCAGCAGCCACACTGGGACAGCTAATGAAAAACTGTTTTTT

V gene: TRBV6-5
D gene: TRBD1
J gene: TRBJ1-2
clone size: -
CDR3 protein: CASSSGTGANYGYTF
CDR3 DNA: TGTGCCAGCAGTTCGGGGACAGGGGCTAACTATGGCTACACCTTC

V gene: TRBV19
D gene: TRBD2
J gene: TRBJ2-1
clone size: -
CDR3 protein: CASSPSGNNEQFF
CDR3 DNA: TGTGCCAGTAGTCCTAGCGGGAACAATGAGCAGTTCTTC

V gene: TRBV27
D gene: -
J gene: TRBJ1-3
clone size: -
CDR3 protein: CASSYDRGNTIYF
CDR3 DNA: TGTGCCAGCAGTTACGACAGGGGAAACACCATATATTTT

V gene: TRBV4-2
D gene: -
J gene: TRBJ1-1
clone size: -
CDR3 protein: CASSQDPAEAFF
CDR3 DNA: TGTGCCAGCAGCCAAGACCCCGCTGAAGCTTTCTTT

V gene: TRBV6-6
D gene: -
J gene: TRBJ1-4
clone size: -
CDR3 protein: CASSYGGSANEKLFF
CDR3 DNA: TGTGCCAGCAGTTACGGCGGGTCGGCTAATGAAAAACTGTTTTTT

V gene: TRBV7-9
D gene: TRBD2
J gene: TRBJ2-3
clone size: once
CDR3 protein: CASSPSSGGAKDTQYF
CDR3 DNA: TGTGCCAGCAGTCCCTCTAGCGGGGGGGCAAAAGATACGCAGTATTTT